Each of the 27 T cell receptor beta chains below was sequenced from the same sample in a study of early T cells in non-severe SARS-CoV-2 infection. TCRdb reprocessed the 5' RACE reads with MiXCR, giving one entry per CDR3 protein. The data show 35,000 to 50,000 distinct CDR3 sequences, 5.5% seen once. Sequencing used whole blood, obtained at baseline. Receptor source: an adult who was a healthcare worker with PCR-confirmed SARS-CoV-2 infection or an uninfected control (not recorded which).

This clonotype was picked up many times. This rearrangement joins TRBV7-2 to TRBJ2-3; TRBD1 matches 8 bases. The CDR3 is 17 amino acids. The junction had 11 bases not matched to a gene; V was cut back by 4 bases and J by 2 bases. Germline V gene data show CDR1 as SGHTA and CDR2 as FQGNSA. The CDR3 nucleotides read TGTGCCAGCAGCTCTAGACAGGGGAGAGGGTACACAGATACGCAGTATTTT. Its translation is CASSSRQGRGYTDTQYF.

At least ten counts were recorded for this clonotype. The genes are TRBV11-2 and TRBJ1-6; no clear D gene. Germline V gene sequence: CDR1 SGHAT, CDR2 FQNNGV. V gave up 0 bases and J gave up 10 bases, with 16 bases separating them. The CDR3 is made up of 16 amino acids. Here the CDR3 reads CASSLDVFKGGSPLHF. The CDR3 coding sequence is TGTGCCAGCAGCTTAGATGTGTTCAAGGGAGGATCACCCCTCCACTTT.

This clonotype was observed a handful of times. The chain joins TRBV12-3 or TRBV12-4 to TRBJ2-1; D is possibly TRBD1 or TRBD2 (5 bases each). This CDR3 region has 14 residues. Deletions cut 2 bases from V and 5 bases from J, with 10 bases between. Written as DNA, the CDR3 is TGTGCCAGCAGTTTACAGGGACGGAACAATGAGCAGTTCTTC. Translating gives CASSLQGRNNEQFF.

This clonotype was seen at least ten times. The rearrangement uses TRBV12-3 or TRBV12-4 and TRBJ1-1; no reliable D call. The CDR3 loop spans 13 amino acids. V lost 4 bases, J lost 1 base, and 7 bases lay in between. CDR3 loop: CASSSGGNTEAFF. Written as DNA, the CDR3 is TGTGCCAGCAGTTCAGGAGGGAACACTGAAGCTTTCTTT.

This clonotype was seen ten or more times. The CDR3 sequence: CASSAGLLRELFF. The CDR3 nucleotides read TGTGCCAGCAGCGCGGGACTCCTGAGGGAGCTGTTTTTT. The rearrangement joins TRBV11-2 to TRBJ2-2; maybe TRBD2 (6 bases). Germline V gene lookup returns CDR1 SGHAT and CDR2 FQNNGV. The CDR3 consists of 13 residues. The germline V and J ends were trimmed by 5 bases and 9 bases, with 13 bases remaining between them.

CDR3 nucleotide sequence: TGTGCCAGCAGTGATTGGATAGCGGGAGCCGAGCAGTTCTTC. This codes for CASSDWIAGAEQFF. The rearrangement joins TRBV2 to TRBJ2-1; TRBD2 matches at 9 bases. This CDR3 region has 14 residues. CDR1 SNHLY and CDR2 FYNNEI come from the germline V gene. The J segment lost 10 bases and the V segment lost 3 bases, leaving 7 bases of the junction unmatched.

This clonotype was observed at least ten times. This chain connects TRBV5-1 to TRBJ2-7, with TRBD1 matching 7 bases. The CDR3 is made up of 14 amino acids. Germline CDR1 is SGHRS and CDR2 is YFSETQ. After removal of 4 bases from V and 6 bases from J, the junction contained 10 bases not matched to a gene. Written as DNA, the CDR3 is TGCGCCAGCAGCCCAGGGGGAGCGGCACGCGAGCAGTACTTC. Its protein product is CASSPGGAAREQYF.

This clonotype was detected ten times or more. The chain carries TRBV12-3 or TRBV12-4 and TRBJ1-1; D might be TRBD1 (5 bases). The CDR3 totals 13 residues. Trimming pared 7 bases from V and 3 bases from J, leaving 12 bases between. The CDR3 DNA reads as TGTGCCAGCAAACGCCAGGGATACACTGAAGCTTTCTTT. Residues: CASKRQGYTEAFF.

In this sample, this clonotype turned up a few times. This chain uses TRBV11-2 with TRBJ2-1; TRBD2 matches 7 bases. Trimming took 1 base from V and 8 from J; bases not matched to a gene: 8. CDR3 length: 15 amino acids. The germline CDR1 and CDR2 sequences are SGHAT and FQNNGV. CDR3 bases: TGTGCCAGCAGCTTAGTCAGACTAGCCGTAGATGAGCAGTTCTTC. Translation gives CASSLVRLAVDEQFF.

This clonotype came up many times. The CDR3 DNA follows: TGTGCCAGTAGCCAAAAAATGAACACCGGGGAGCTGTTTTTT. Translated: CASSQKMNTGELFF. The chain recombines TRBV19 with TRBJ2-2; no firm D call. This CDR3 contains 14 residues. CDR1 is LNHDA, CDR2 SQIVND, per germline (reference sequence). The germline V and J ends were trimmed by 6 bases and 1 base, with 9 bases remaining between them. The whole variable domain, remainder taken from reference TRBV19 and TRBJ2-2, is DGGITQSPKYLFRKEGQNVTLSCEQNLNHDAMYWYRQDPGQGLRLIYYSQIVNDFQKGDIAEGYSVSREKKESFPLTVTSAQKNPTAFYLCASSQKMNTGELFFGEGSRLTVL.

This clonotype has a count of ten or more. The gene calls are TRBV4-1 and TRBJ1-6; D gene ambiguous. From germline, CDR1 is MGHRA and CDR2 YSYEKL. The V end lost 1 base, the J end lost 0 bases, and 13 bases lay between the germline ends. CDR3 length: 18 amino acids. CDR3 sequence reads: CASSQGLKGSSYNSPLHF. The CDR3 nucleotides are TGCGCCAGCAGCCAAGGGCTGAAAGGGAGCTCCTATAATTCACCCCTCCACTTT.

This clonotype has ten or more counts. The CDR3 protein is CAISLTRDGNEQFF. DNA of the CDR3: TGTGCCATCAGTCTGACCAGGGATGGGAATGAGCAGTTCTTC. The J gene is TRBJ2-1, the V gene TRBV10-3; a possible D gene is TRBD1 (5 bases). V was pared by 5 bases and J by 7 bases, with 15 bases between. Germline V gene data show CDR1 as ENHRY and CDR2 as SYGVKD. The CDR3 loop spans 14 amino acids.

This clonotype came up many times. CDR3 bases: TGTGCCAGCAGCTTAACCGGCCTCAACGCGGAGACCCAGTACTTC. The encoded protein is CASSLTGLNAETQYF. The V call is TRBV11-2, the J call TRBJ2-5; the D is unclear. CDR1 is SGHAT and CDR2 is FQNNGV in the germline V gene. V was pared by 2 bases and J by 5 bases, with 15 bases between. The CDR3 loop spans 15 amino acids.

Many counts were recorded for this clonotype. This rearrangement joins TRBV4-1 to TRBJ2-5; D is uncertain. V lost 0 bases, J lost 5 bases, and 16 bases lay in between. Germline loops: CDR1 MGHRA, CDR2 YSYEKL. The CDR3 has 16 amino acids. This chain's CDR3 is CASSQDPWSGWETQYF. CDR3 sequence (DNA): TGCGCCAGCAGCCAAGATCCCTGGTCGGGTTGGGAGACCCAGTACTTC.

This clonotype was recorded at least ten times. CDR3 in amino acids: CASSPTQGAGEAFF. The CDR3 nucleotides are TGTGCCAGCAGCCCTACTCAGGGGGCGGGTGAAGCTTTCTTT. The chain couples TRBV27 to TRBJ1-1, with TRBD1 identical over 8 bases. The germline CDR1 and CDR2 sequences are MNHEY and SMNVEV (reference sequence). Trimming at V came to 6 bases and at J to 7 bases, leaving 10 bases not matched to a gene. This CDR3 comprises 14 residues.

This clonotype was seen ten or more times. The V call is TRBV30, the J call TRBJ2-1, with TRBD2 identical over 9 bases. The CDR3 is 15 amino acids. The trim removed 1 base at V and 3 bases at J, leaving 4 bases unmatched. Germline V lookup: CDR1 GTSNPN, CDR2 SVGIG (reference sequence). The CDR3 protein is CAWSGYSGSYNEQFF. In DNA, the CDR3 is TGTGCCTGGAGTGGTTATAGCGGGAGCTACAATGAGCAGTTCTTC.

In this sample, this clonotype turned up many times. V gene TRBV27 combines with J gene TRBJ1-2, with D hard to call. V gave up 3 bases and J gave up 3 bases, with 14 bases separating them. From germline, CDR1 is MNHEY and CDR2 SMNVEV (reference sequence). The CDR3 is 15 residues long. The CDR3 DNA sequence: TGTGCCAGCAGTTTCGCAGCCCTCCCTTACTATGGCTACACCTTC. Protein product: CASSFAALPYYGYTF.

This clonotype has a handful of counts. V usage is TRBV7-9 and J usage is TRBJ2-1; D is possibly TRBD1 (6 bases). Trimming took off 2 bases at V and 0 bases at J, with 14 bases between the two ends. This CDR3 is built from 17 residues. Germline V gene data show CDR1 as SEHNR and CDR2 as FQNEAQ (reference sequence). CDR3 DNA: TGTGCCAGCAGCTTACGACAGGCCGTTTACTCCTACAATGAGCAGTTCTTC. It specifies CASSLRQAVYSYNEQFF.

There are many counts of this clonotype. CDR3 in amino acids: CASSYWGSGNTIYF. CDR3 bases: TGTGCCAGCAGTTACTGGGGCTCTGGAAACACCATATATTTT. The chain couples TRBV6-5 to TRBJ1-3; D ambiguous. The germline V gene has CDR1 MNHEY and CDR2 SVGAGI. V shed 1 base and J shed 0 bases, with 4 bases lying between them. The CDR3 runs to 14 residues.

This clonotype was picked up a small number of times. The rearrangement uses TRBV20-1 and TRBJ2-5; 9 bases are shared with TRBD2. V was clipped by 4 bases and J by 3 bases; unmatched bases: 12. CDR1 and CDR2 from the germline V gene are DFQATT and SNEGSKA (reference sequence). CDR3 length: 16 residues. CDR3 region: CSATPPASGEEETQYF. For the CDR3, the DNA is TGCAGTGCTACCCCCCCCGCTAGCGGGGAGGAAGAGACCCAGTACTTC.

This clonotype was counted ten times or more. Here the CDR3 reads CAWSWGSGANVLTF. As DNA, the CDR3 is TGTGCCTGGAGTTGGGGCTCTGGGGCCAACGTCCTGACTTTC. This chain joins TRBV30 and TRBJ2-6; D remains unclear. Trimming cost V 2 bases and J 0 bases, with 5 bases left between them. Germline-derived CDR1 and CDR2 are GTSNPN and SVGIG (reference sequence). CDR3 size: 14 residues.

This clonotype was seen at least ten times. This chain links TRBV18 with TRBJ1-5; D ambiguous. Trimming shortened V by 4 bases and J by 0 bases, and 10 bases separated the two germline ends. The CDR3 length is 15 residues. Germline CDR1 and CDR2: KGHSH and LQKENI. This chain's CDR3 is CASSQSNNSNQPQHF. The CDR3 region has the DNA TGTGCCAGCTCACAGAGTAATAATAGCAATCAGCCCCAGCATTTT.

This clonotype was seen at least ten times. The V gene is TRBV4-1, the J gene TRBJ1-2, with 8 bases that match TRBD1. Germline V gives CDR1 MGHRA, CDR2 YSYEKL. The CDR3 totals 16 residues. V lost 1 base and J lost 0; bases outside the gene matches: 4. The CDR3 reads CASSQARGPSNYGYTF. CDR3 nucleotide sequence: TGCGCCAGCAGCCAAGCCAGGGGGCCCTCTAACTATGGCTACACCTTC.

This clonotype has a count of ten or more. The chain carries TRBV30 and TRBJ2-3; 7 bases align to TRBD2. CDR1 and CDR2 from the germline V gene are GTSNPN and SVGIG (reference sequence). Losses at the gene ends were 5 bases for V and 0 bases for J; bases not matched to a gene: 5. The CDR3 covers 14 residues. CDR3 loop: CAWGRVPSTDTQYF. The DNA of the CDR3 is TGTGCCTGGGGGAGGGTCCCTAGCACAGATACGCAGTATTTT.

This clonotype was recorded many times. This chain uses TRBV5-5 with TRBJ1-1; D not certain. Germline CDR1 is SGHKS and CDR2 is YYEKEE (reference sequence). The CDR3 runs to 15 residues. The V end was cut by 0 bases, the J end by 6 bases, with 15 bases between. The DNA for the CDR3 is TGTGCCAGCAGCTTGGGGGCTTGGGCGTTGGCTGAAGCTTTCTTT. The encoded protein is CASSLGAWALAEAFF.

This clonotype was counted ten times or more. The chain joins TRBV7-2 to TRBJ1-4; D is unclear. CDR1 and CDR2 (germline): SGHTA, FQGNSA. This CDR3 is 14 amino acids long. V dropped 1 base and J dropped 4 bases, with 7 bases sitting between them. The CDR3 here is CASSLDSNNEKLFF. In DNA, the CDR3 is TGTGCCAGCAGCTTAGACAGCAATAATGAAAAACTGTTTTTT.

The CDR3 coding sequence is TGTGCCAGCAGCCAAGCTGGGCGGGAGTTAGCAGATACGCAGTATTTT. Protein product: CASSQAGRELADTQYF. The genes are TRBV3-1 and TRBJ2-3, with TRBD2 matching 7 bases. Per the germline V gene, CDR1 is LGHDT and CDR2 is YNNKEL (reference sequence). V shed 1 base, J shed 4 bases, and the junction held 8 bases outside the gene matches. The CDR3 covers 16 residues.